These 8 T cell receptor beta chains came from one sample sequenced in a study of long-term antiretroviral therapy in people with HIV. Version v3.0 of the immunoSEQ assay ran at survey level. The table came from immunoSEQ multiplex PCR; TCRdb's copy has only in-frame clones and leaves some out. This sample has about 19,000 clones, with around 90% found just once. This specimen was unsorted PBMCs, taken 2.1 years after starting antiretroviral therapy. The receptors here all came from a man in his late teens or twenties with HIV.

J is TRBJ1-2 and V is TRBV28; D not certain. The V gene's germline CDR1 is MDHEN and CDR2 SYDVKM. This CDR3 has 11 amino acids. V was cut by 6 bases and J by 8 bases, with 10 bases left in between. CDR3: CASSSSPGYTF. The CDR3 DNA follows: TGTGCCAGCAGCTCCTCTCCGGGCTACACCTTC.

J is TRBJ2-2 and V is TRBV9, with D unresolved. Germline V gives CDR1 SGDLS, CDR2 YYNGEE. Between the trimmed V and J ends, which lost 0 bases and 4 bases, there was a span of 4 bases. The CDR3 is 13 amino acids. CDR3 sequence: CASSVGGTGELFF. As DNA, the CDR3 is TGTGCCAGCAGCGTAGGCGGCACCGGGGAGCTGTTTTTT.

The chain employs TRBV29-1 and TRBJ1-1; possibly TRBD1 for D (5 bases). The CDR3 covers 11 residues. Trimming left V 6 bases short and J 4 bases short, with 9 bases between. The germline V gene has CDR1 SQVTM and CDR2 ANQGSEA. In DNA form, the CDR3 reads TGCAGCGTGGGGAGGGGCACTGAAGCTTTCTTT. The encoded protein is CSVGRGTEAFF.

The chain links TRBV27 to TRBJ2-2; TRBD1 matches 8 bases. In germline, CDR1 is MNHEY, CDR2 SMNVEV (reference sequence). The V gene end was trimmed by 9 bases and the J gene end by 1 base; junction bases not matched to a gene: 4. This CDR3 has 14 amino acids. Here the CDR3 DNA reads TGTGCCAGTAGACAGGGGCAGAACACCGGGGAGCTGTTTTTT. This sequence encodes CASRQGQNTGELFF.

The gene calls are TRBV5-1 and TRBJ2-7; weak D call: TRBD2 (5 bases). The CDR3 consists of 12 residues. V was shortened by 4 bases and J by 3 bases, with 8 bases between the two germline ends. From germline, CDR1 is SGHRS and CDR2 YFSETQ. The CDR3 nucleotides read TGCGCCAGCAGCGAGGGCTTCTACGAGCAGTACTTC. It specifies CASSEGFYEQYF.

The gene calls are TRBV4-3 and TRBJ2-3; 7 bases map to TRBD1. CDR1 and CDR2 from the germline V gene are LGHNA and YSLEER. V gave up 3 bases and J gave up 2 bases; unmatched junction bases: 8. CDR3 size: 16 residues. The CDR3 DNA is TGCGCCAGCAGCCACCGCCGGGACAGAGACACAGATACGCAGTATTTT. It is translated as CASSHRRDRDTDTQYF.

The chain is built from TRBV11-2 and TRBJ2-2; TRBD1 matches 9 bases. Germline CDR1 SGHAT, CDR2 FQNNGV. J was trimmed by 0 bases and V by 5 bases; bases with no gene match: 7. This CDR3 comprises 17 residues. In DNA form, the CDR3 reads TGTGCCAGCAGCAAAACCCGGACAGGGGCGAACACCGGGGAGCTGTTTTTT. Translation: CASSKTRTGANTGELFF.

The chain carries TRBV15 and TRBJ2-7; maybe TRBD1 (6 bases). Germline CDR1 LNHNV, CDR2 YYDKDF (reference sequence). The CDR3 runs to 15 residues. Trimming left V 5 bases short and J 2 bases short, with 16 bases between. The CDR3 sequence: CATSLRTGTPYEQYF. The DNA for the CDR3 is TGTGCCACCAGCCTCCGAACAGGGACCCCCTACGAGCAGTACTTC.